This T cell receptor (beta chain) comes out of a study of shared clonotypes between healthy human individuals. Study summary: Samples came from a couple of female and a few male donors aged 18 to 49. Findings and limits, study-wide: Larger estimated richness was generally recorded for naive subsets relative to memory subsets. Rarefaction analysis demonstrated incomplete sorted-subset sequencing notwithstanding large depth.

About this clone: Its specificity is unknown.

The data were produced by immunoSEQ multiplex PCR, yet TCRdb's version contains in-frame clones alone and is incomplete. The sample consists of over 950,000 clones, roughly 80% of them appearing once. Trimming removed 8 bases from V and 7 bases from J; junction bases left unmatched: 8. CDR3 size: 13 residues. The germline V gene encodes CDR1 SNHLY and CDR2 FYNNEI. This sequence joins TRBV2 and TRBJ1-5, with 7 bases aligning to TRBD1. The receptor comes from a man aged 18-30 years in good health. Some clones in this sample may be carry-over from other donors' samples. Sequencing was carried out using memory CD4+ T cells from PBMCs. Subset indicated: CD45RA-negative fraction. The CDR3 bases are TGTGCCAGCGCCCGACAGGGCGGACAGCCCCAGCATTTT. It codes for CASARQGGQPQHF.